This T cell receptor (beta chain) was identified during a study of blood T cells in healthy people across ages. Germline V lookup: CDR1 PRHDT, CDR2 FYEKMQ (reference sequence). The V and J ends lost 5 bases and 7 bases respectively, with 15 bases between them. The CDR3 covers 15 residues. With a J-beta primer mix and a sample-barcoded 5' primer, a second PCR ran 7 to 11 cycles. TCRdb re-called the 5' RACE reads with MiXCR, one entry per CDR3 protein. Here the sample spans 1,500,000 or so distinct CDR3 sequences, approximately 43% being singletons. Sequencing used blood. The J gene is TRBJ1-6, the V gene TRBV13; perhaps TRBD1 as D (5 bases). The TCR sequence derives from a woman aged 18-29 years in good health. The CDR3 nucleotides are TGTGCCAGCAGCCCCTCGGGACTTGTCAATTCACCCCTCCACTTT. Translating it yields CASSPSGLVNSPLHF.